The 22 T cell receptor beta chains listed next were all sequenced from one sample in a study of blood T cell repertoires in COVID-19 (TCRdb year 2020). The library was generated by the immunoSEQ multiplex PCR assay. TCRdb limited this immuneACCESS table to in-frame rearrangements with V and J called. A share of clones is missing; checked studies link under half to unresolved V genes, and the rest is unexplained. This sample gives almost 300,000 clones in total; roughly 90% of them show up just once. Clones ranked in the top ten supply around 10% of the sample. Sequenced sample: peripheral blood. All receptors derive from a woman younger than 45 with COVID-19, enrolled during active disease.

This clone occurred once. The V call is TRBV3-1 (or the pseudogene TRBV3-2), the J call TRBJ2-6; TRBD1 might be the D (5 bases). The V end lost 2 bases, the J end lost 4 bases, and 6 bases lay between the germline ends. Germline CDR1 and CDR2: LGHDT and YNNKEL (reference sequence). The CDR3 has 14 residues. The CDR3 sequence: CASSQKGGANVLTF. The CDR3 bases are TGTGCCAGCAGCCAAAAGGGGGGGGCCAACGTCCTGACTTTC.

The gene calls are TRBV25-1 and TRBJ1-5; TRBD1 matches 9 bases. Germline V gene sequence: CDR1 MGHDK, CDR2 SYGVNS. V lost 5 bases to trimming and J lost 9 bases; unmatched junction nucleotides: 11. This CDR3 is 15 amino acids long. The CDR3 reads CASSSGQGPSGPQHF. The CDR3 nucleotides read TGTGCCAGCAGTTCCGGACAGGGGCCATCGGGGCCCCAGCATTTT.

The V gene is TRBV18, the J gene TRBJ2-5; 7 bases line up with TRBD1. Germline V gene sequence: CDR1 KGHSH, CDR2 LQKENI. This CDR3 region has 15 residues. Germline trimming cut 3 bases from V and 0 bases from J; bases unmatched to any gene: 4. This CDR3 reads CASSPGTDYQETQYF. The CDR3 DNA follows: TGTGCCAGCTCACCTGGGACAGACTACCAAGAGACCCAGTACTTC.

V is TRBV19 and J is TRBJ1-1; no definite D call. The germline V gene encodes CDR1 LNHDA and CDR2 SQIVND (reference sequence). The CDR3 runs 14 residues. Trimming shortened V by 2 bases and J by 5 bases, and 12 bases separated the two germline ends. CDR3 sequence: CASSISGRDTEAFF. The CDR3 DNA reads as TGTGCCAGTAGTATATCCGGGAGGGATACTGAAGCTTTCTTT.

The chain links TRBV5-4 to TRBJ1-1; a weak D match, TRBD1 (6 bases). Germline-derived CDR1 and CDR2 are SGHNT and YYREEE (reference sequence). The CDR3 totals 13 residues. Trimming pared 0 bases from V and 10 bases from J, leaving 13 bases between. CDR3 DNA sequence: TGTGCCAGCAGCTTGGCCGGGACACCGGCAGCTTTCTTT. This gives the protein CASSLAGTPAAFF.

This clone has only a few counts. V is TRBV9 and J is TRBJ1-3; D uncertain. V lost 0 bases, J lost 4 bases, and 11 bases lay in between. The CDR3 has 15 amino acids. CDR1 and CDR2 from the germline V gene are SGDLS and YYNGEE. CDR3 sequence: CASSVEPGRGNTIYF. The CDR3 nucleotides are TGTGCCAGCAGCGTAGAACCAGGCAGAGGAAACACCATATATTTT.

The V call is TRBV12-2, the J call TRBJ1-4; the table's D call, TRBD1, has no DNA check behind it. TRBV12-2 is marked as a pseudogene. There are 15 residues in the CDR3. In DNA form, the CDR3 reads TGTGCAAGTCGCGGCCGGGACAGGCTTAATGAAAAACTGTTTTTT. The encoded protein is CASRGRDRLNEKLFF.

This sequence joins TRBV5-4 and TRBJ1-4; 10 positions match TRBD1. Trimming took 4 bases from V and 2 from J; bases not matched to a gene: 5. CDR3 length: 16 amino acids. Germline V gene data show CDR1 as SGHNT and CDR2 as YYREEE (reference sequence). The CDR3 loop reads CASSAGTGATNEKLFF. In DNA form, the CDR3 reads TGTGCCAGCAGCGCCGGGACAGGGGCGACTAATGAAAAACTGTTTTTT.

As concerns this clone: This same CDR3 is encoded by further DNA sequences in the sample. The chain is built from TRBV28 and TRBJ2-6; the match to TRBD1 covers 9 bases. CDR3 length: 18 residues. In germline, CDR1 is MDHEN, CDR2 SYDVKM. V shed 6 bases, J shed 3 bases, and the junction held 12 bases outside the gene matches. DNA for the CDR3: TGTGCCAGCAGCGCGAGGACAGGGGAAACGGGTGGGGCCAACGTCCTGACTTTC. Its translation: CASSARTGETGGANVLTF.

This chain connects TRBV5-4 to TRBJ2-1; TRBD1 matches at 8 bases. Per germline, CDR1 SGHNT and CDR2 YYREEE (reference sequence). The ends lost 0 bases at V and 5 bases at J; junction bases unmatched: 7. The CDR3 is made up of 16 amino acids. The CDR3 is CASSLAGQGADNEQFF. The CDR3 DNA is TGTGCCAGCAGCTTGGCAGGTCAGGGGGCGGACAATGAGCAGTTCTTC.

This chain joins TRBV19 and TRBJ2-2, with TRBD2 as a possible D gene (5 bases). V was cut by 7 bases and J by 1 base, with 13 bases left in between. CDR3 length: 15 amino acids. In germline, CDR1 is LNHDA, CDR2 SQIVND (reference sequence). The CDR3 reads CASTPVGRNTGELFF. For the CDR3, the DNA is TGTGCCAGTACTCCGGTTGGGAGGAACACCGGGGAGCTGTTTTTT.

The chain carries TRBV4-2 and TRBJ2-7, with TRBD1 identical over 9 bases. The junction had 6 bases not matched to a gene; V was cut back by 1 base and J by 2 bases. Germline CDR1 LGHNA, CDR2 YNFKEQ. The CDR3 loop spans 16 amino acids. The CDR3 here is CASSQGGTGMAYEQYF. In DNA form, the CDR3 reads TGTGCCAGCAGCCAAGGGGGGACAGGGATGGCCTACGAGCAGTACTTC.

The rearrangement joins TRBV5-4 to TRBJ1-1; TRBD1 aligns across 9 bases. The germline gives CDR1 SGHNT, CDR2 YYREEE (reference sequence). This CDR3 has 13 residues. V was clipped by 3 bases and J by 7 bases; unmatched bases: 4. CDR3 coding DNA: TGTGCCAGCAGCTCGGGACAGGGTAATGAAGCTTTCTTT. This sequence encodes CASSSGQGNEAFF.

The CDR3 nucleotides are TGTGCCAGCAGCTTAATACAAGTTGCAGGCTATGGCTACACCTTC. This encodes CASSLIQVAGYGYTF. The V and J genes are TRBV7-9 and TRBJ1-2; no definite D call. This CDR3 comprises 15 residues. Germline-derived CDR1 and CDR2 are SEHNR and FQNEAQ (reference sequence). V was cut by 2 bases and J by 4 bases, with 14 bases left in between.

The J gene is TRBJ1-5, the V gene TRBV6-4; D might be TRBD1 (5 bases). Trimming removed 0 bases from V and 11 bases from J, with 8 bases in between. This CDR3 comprises 12 residues. CDR1 is MRHNA, CDR2 SNTAGT, per germline. The CDR3 is CASSDSWGAQHF. CDR3 DNA sequence: TGTGCCAGCAGTGACTCCTGGGGGGCCCAGCATTTT.

This chain links TRBV2 with TRBJ2-2; 8 bases line up with TRBD1. This CDR3 region has 13 residues. Germline V gene sequence: CDR1 SNHLY, CDR2 FYNNEI. After removal of 7 bases from V and 6 bases from J, the junction contained 4 bases not matched to a gene. CDR3 nucleotide sequence: TGTGCCAGCATTGACAGGGGTGCCGGGGAGCTGTTTTTT. This gives the protein CASIDRGAGELFF.

This sequence joins TRBV3-1 (or the pseudogene TRBV3-2) and TRBJ2-7; TRBD2 might be the D (6 bases). The CDR3 consists of 14 residues. V lost 3 bases and J lost 4, with 13 bases in between. Germline CDR1 and CDR2: LGHDT and YNNKEL (reference sequence). CDR3 coding DNA: TGTGCCAGCAGCCATCTACCAGGGACTTACGAGCAGTACTTC. It yields the protein CASSHLPGTYEQYF.

The chain recombines TRBV24-1 with TRBJ2-4, with D perhaps matching TRBD2 (5 bases). Trimming cost V 8 bases and J 6 bases, with 13 bases left between them. CDR1 is KGHDR and CDR2 is SFDVKD in the germline V gene. The CDR3 totals 13 residues. The CDR3 loop reads CATMPLGGNIQYF. CDR3 nucleotides: TGTGCCACCATGCCTCTCGGAGGAAACATTCAGTACTTC.

This chain links TRBV6-5 with TRBJ1-6; D may be TRBD1 (6 bases). V was trimmed by 6 bases and J by 10 bases, leaving 13 bases between them. The CDR3 sequence is 13 residues long. Germline loops: CDR1 MNHEY, CDR2 SVGAGI. The DNA of the CDR3 is TGTGCCAGCAGACAGGGTTTTAGATCACCCCTCCACTTT. Its protein is CASRQGFRSPLHF.

This clone has more than one count but fewer than ten. V usage is TRBV7-9 and J usage is TRBJ2-7; D is unclear. There are 14 residues in the CDR3. Germline assignment: CDR1 SEHNR and CDR2 FQNEAQ (reference sequence). V was pared by 5 bases and J by 7 bases, with 18 bases between. CDR3 in amino acids: CASSPGPSAVEQYF. The CDR3 nucleotides are TGTGCCAGCAGCCCTGGCCCATCCGCAGTAGAGCAGTACTTC.

CDR3 region: CATSVPFGTPDSYEQYF. The CDR3 coding sequence is TGTGCCACCAGTGTTCCCTTCGGGACACCAGACTCCTACGAGCAGTACTTC. This chain connects TRBV24-1 to TRBJ2-7, with D possibly TRBD1 on 6 matching bases. This CDR3 region has 17 residues. The germline gives CDR1 KGHDR, CDR2 SFDVKD. V shed 5 bases and J shed 0 bases, with 19 bases lying between them.

The chain links TRBV15 to TRBJ1-1, with TRBD1 matching over 11 bases. CDR1 LNHNV and CDR2 YYDKDF come from the germline V gene (reference sequence). Trimming removed 5 bases from V and 4 bases from J; junction bases left unmatched: 6. This CDR3 is built from 15 residues. The CDR3 loop is CATSGGQGDFTEAFF. CDR3 nucleotides: TGTGCCACCAGCGGGGGACAGGGGGATTTCACTGAAGCTTTCTTT.